This entry lists 19 T cell receptor beta chains sequenced from one sample in a study of cytomegalovirus exposure and HLA in healthy donors. The PCR made use of 60 Vbeta and 13 Jbeta primers. Produced via immunoSEQ multiplex PCR; TCRdb's table is partial and in-frame only. The table includes some 120,000 clones, about three quarters detected once. The sequencing sample was made of PBMCs. Receptors originate from a human donor in good health.

This chain joins TRBV29-1 and TRBJ2-3, with TRBD1 matching over 8 bases. J lost 3 bases, V lost 7 bases, and 6 bases had no gene match. In germline, CDR1 is SQVTM, CDR2 ANQGSEA. The length of the CDR3 is 13 residues. The CDR3 DNA follows: TGCAGCGCCGACAGGGGAAATACAGATACGCAGTATTTT. As protein: CSADRGNTDTQYF.

Here the CDR3 reads CASSSIRTLQGEAFF. The CDR3 DNA reads TGTGCCAGCAGCTCAATTCGTACCTTACAGGGTGAAGCTTTCTTT. The chain joins TRBV11-2 to TRBJ1-1; D is possibly TRBD1 (6 bases). The CDR3 sequence is 15 residues long. V dropped 4 bases and J dropped 7 bases, with 19 bases sitting between them. Per germline, CDR1 SGHAT and CDR2 FQNNGV.

The gene calls are TRBV6-5 and TRBJ2-7; D possibly corresponds to TRBD1 (6 bases). V was pared by 5 bases and J by 2 bases, with 10 bases between. The CDR3 extends over 13 amino acids. Germline values: CDR1 MNHEY, CDR2 SVGAGI. The chain's CDR3 is CASSLGTPYEQYF. DNA of the CDR3: TGTGCCAGCAGTCTAGGGACACCCTACGAGCAGTACTTC.

This chain connects TRBV25-1 to TRBJ1-4, with D unresolved. The V and J ends lost 0 bases and 7 bases respectively, with 12 bases between them. Germline CDR1 is MGHDK and CDR2 is SYGVNS. The CDR3 is made up of 15 amino acids. This CDR3 is CASSEYWRASEKLFF. Here the CDR3 DNA reads TGTGCCAGCAGTGAATATTGGAGGGCTTCTGAAAAACTGTTTTTT.

The chain couples TRBV19 to TRBJ1-5; TRBD1 matches 8 bases. The ends lost 6 bases at V and 6 bases at J; junction bases unmatched: 10. CDR3 length: 15 amino acids. The germline V gene encodes CDR1 LNHDA and CDR2 SQIVND (reference sequence). The CDR3 loop is CASSPGDRTGQPQHF. In nucleotides, the CDR3 is TGTGCCAGTAGCCCCGGGGACAGGACGGGTCAGCCCCAGCATTTT.

The chain has TRBV5-1 and TRBJ2-3, with no clear D. Trimming took off 7 bases at V and 0 bases at J, with 9 bases between the two ends. CDR3 size: 13 residues. CDR1 and CDR2 (germline): SGHRS, YFSETQ. CDR3: CASGQVSTDTQYF. The CDR3 region has the DNA TGCGCCAGCGGCCAGGTGAGCACAGATACGCAGTATTTT.

The chain recombines TRBV5-1 with TRBJ2-7; a possible D gene is TRBD1 (5 bases). V lost 4 bases, J lost 3 bases, and 8 bases lay in between. Germline loops: CDR1 SGHRS, CDR2 YFSETQ. The CDR3 runs to 12 residues. CDR3 sequence: CASSTTGYEQYF. In nucleotides, the CDR3 is TGCGCCAGCAGCACAACAGGCTACGAGCAGTACTTC. The complete variable domain, with remaining parts taken from reference TRBV5-1 and TRBJ2-7, reads KAGVTQTPRYLIKTRGQQVTLSCSPISGHRSVSWYQQTPGQGLQFLFEYFSETQRNKGNFPGRFSGRQFSNSRSEMNVSTLELGDSALYLCASSTTGYEQYFGPGTRLTVT.

V gene TRBV7-2 combines with J gene TRBJ1-5, with TRBD1 identical over 8 bases. The germline gives CDR1 SGHTA, CDR2 FQGNSA. The CDR3 is made up of 15 amino acids. Trimming cost V 5 bases and J 1 base; bases outside gene matches: 4. Here the CDR3 reads CASSLPGGSNQPQHF. Written as DNA, the CDR3 is TGTGCCAGCAGCCTCCCAGGGGGCAGCAATCAGCCCCAGCATTTT.

V is TRBV7-9 and J is TRBJ1-1, with D perhaps TRBD1 (5 bases). The ends were cut back, 3 bases at V and 0 bases at J, with 11 bases in the middle. There are 15 residues in the CDR3. In germline, CDR1 is SEHNR, CDR2 FQNEAQ (reference sequence). DNA of the CDR3: TGTGCCAGCAGCTTGGGGCCGATCATGAACACTGAAGCTTTCTTT. Translated: CASSLGPIMNTEAFF.

The chain carries TRBV11-2 and TRBJ1-1; 11 positions match TRBD1. Germline V gene lookup returns CDR1 SGHAT and CDR2 FQNNGV. Losses at the gene ends were 5 bases for V and 4 bases for J; bases not matched to a gene: 15. The CDR3 extends over 18 amino acids. The CDR3 is CASSPLFGQGAPGTEAFF. CDR3 in DNA: TGTGCCAGCAGCCCTTTATTCGGACAGGGGGCGCCGGGCACTGAAGCTTTCTTT.

This clone was seen more than once but under ten times. The chain has TRBV27 and TRBJ1-5; the D is unclear. This CDR3 is 15 amino acids long. The ends were cut back, 5 bases at V and 2 bases at J, with 13 bases in the middle. Germline CDR1 is MNHEY and CDR2 is SMNVEV (reference sequence). CDR3 nucleotide sequence: TGTGCCAGCAGTGCCCGGGAGGAGGGCAATCAGCCCCAGCATTTT. Its protein is CASSAREEGNQPQHF.

This chain joins TRBV28 and TRBJ2-1, with D possibly matching TRBD2 (6 bases). This CDR3 contains 14 residues. CDR1 is MDHEN, CDR2 SYDVKM, per germline. Trimming shortened V by 10 bases and J by 9 bases, and 22 bases separated the two germline ends. As DNA, the CDR3 is TGTGCCATCCTAGCGAGAGACTACATTGGTGAGCAGTTCTTC. Translation: CAILARDYIGEQFF.

The CDR3, as DNA: TGTGCCAGCAGCGCCACCTTATCCGGACAGCTGGGAAACACCATATATTTT. Protein product: CASSATLSGQLGNTIYF. This rearrangement joins TRBV9 to TRBJ1-3, with TRBD1 as a possible D gene (6 bases). CDR1 is SGDLS, CDR2 YYNGEE, per germline. The CDR3 totals 17 residues. V was pared by 3 bases and J by 4 bases, with 20 bases between.

The chain couples TRBV11-2 to TRBJ1-2, with D tentatively TRBD1 (6 bases). The germline V gene encodes CDR1 SGHAT and CDR2 FQNNGV. The CDR3 sequence is 16 residues long. Trimming took 2 bases from V and 5 from J, leaving 18 bases between them. The CDR3 DNA reads as TGTGCCAGCAGCTTATACCTAGATCAGGGGAAATATGGCTACACCTTC. This codes for CASSLYLDQGKYGYTF.

This chain links TRBV15 with TRBJ1-2; perhaps TRBD1 as D (6 bases). V shed 4 bases and J shed 8 bases, with 20 bases lying between them. This CDR3 is 15 amino acids long. The germline V gene encodes CDR1 LNHNV and CDR2 YYDKDF (reference sequence). CDR3: CATSNGAGAAWGYTF. The CDR3 nucleotides are TGTGCCACCAGCAACGGCGCGGGGGCCGCCTGGGGCTACACCTTC. The entire variable domain, with the rest obtained from reference TRBV15 and TRBJ1-2, is as follows: DAMVIQNPRYQVTQFGKPVTLSCSQTLNHNVMYWYQQKSSQAPKLLFHYYDKDFNNEADTPDNFQSRRPNTSFCFLDIRSPGLGDTAMYLCATSNGAGAAWGYTFGSGTRLTVV.

V usage is TRBV10-1 and J usage is TRBJ2-7; TRBD2 matches at 9 bases. V dropped 0 bases and J dropped 6; count of bases not matched to a gene: 3. Per germline, CDR1 WNHNN and CDR2 SYGVQD (reference sequence). The CDR3 spans 14 residues. In nucleotides, the CDR3 is TGCGCCAGCAGTGAGTCTAGCGGGGGCTCCGAGCAGTACTTC. Its protein product is CASSESSGGSEQYF.

The chain's CDR3 is CASSISGGGDTQYF. In nucleotides, the CDR3 is TGCGCCAGCAGCATTAGCGGGGGTGGAGATACGCAGTATTTT. The V and J genes are TRBV5-1 and TRBJ2-3, with 9 bases identical to TRBD2. CDR1 SGHRS and CDR2 YFSETQ come from the germline V gene. J lost 5 bases, V lost 4 bases, and 5 bases had no gene match. This CDR3 region has 14 residues.

The chain has TRBV9 and TRBJ2-2; 10 bases agree with TRBD1. The CDR3 is made up of 15 amino acids. The germline V gene has CDR1 SGDLS and CDR2 YYNGEE. Trimming cost V 3 bases and J 7 bases; bases outside gene matches: 6. The CDR3 is CASSARTGGSGELFF. The CDR3 DNA follows: TGTGCCAGCAGCGCAAGGACAGGGGGGAGCGGGGAGCTGTTTTTT.

The chain carries TRBV28 and TRBJ2-1; D perhaps matches TRBD1 (6 bases). The germline CDR1 and CDR2 sequences are MDHEN and SYDVKM. With 6 bases removed from V and 9 bases from J, the gap between germline ends came to 24 bases. The CDR3 is made up of 16 amino acids. The CDR3 loop is CASSPAAAEGGAEQFF. The CDR3 nucleotides read TGTGCCAGCAGCCCCGCAGCGGCCGAAGGGGGTGCTGAGCAGTTCTTC.